This T cell receptor (beta chain) is drawn from a study of OX40 agonist ivuxolimab in advanced cancers. The assay was immunoSEQ multiplex PCR, and TCRdb's table has in-frame clones only and misses some. Here the sample spans about 73,000 clones, 70% to 90% being singletons. There are 13 residues in the CDR3. The germline V gene has CDR1 SGDLS and CDR2 YYNGEE. The V end lost 3 bases, the J end lost 0 bases, and 5 bases lay between the germline ends. This clonotype was sampled from an adult with an advanced solid tumor such as melanoma, head and neck, liver or kidney cancer. J is TRBJ2-3 and V is TRBV9; D gene ambiguous. The material was CD4+ or CD8+ T cells sorted from blood, obtained in a trial of the OX40 agonist ivuxolimab. The CDR3 nucleotides read TGTGCCAGCAGCGGGCTGAGCACAGATACGCAGTATTTT. Translated: CASSGLSTDTQYF.